This entry describes one T cell receptor (beta chain). The protocol was immunoSEQ multiplex PCR, while the TCRdb copy is restricted to in-frame clones and leaves out a portion. The sample holds about 85,000 clones, roughly 87% seen once. This specimen belongs to a study of blood T cell repertoires in COVID-19. Study details: PBMCs, B-cell-depleted T cells, or T cells provided the cDNA or gDNA that made up the material.

The CDR3 loop spans 15 amino acids. Germline V gene lookup returns CDR1 SGHNT and CDR2 YENEEA. V gave up 2 bases and J gave up 1 base; unmatched junction bases: 1. Sequencing was performed on peripheral blood. The chain joins TRBV11-3 to TRBJ2-5, with 10 bases fitting TRBD1. This clonotype was sampled from a man in his 60s with acute or convalescent COVID-19. The CDR3 DNA follows: TGTGCCAGCAGCTTAAGACAGGGGGCCCAAGAGACCCAGTACTTC. It codes for CASSLRQGAQETQYF.